These 25 T cell receptor beta chains share one sample of origin, sequenced in a study of CD8+ T cells in alopecia areata. RNA extraction and reverse transcription yielded cDNA as sequencing template. Clones were sequenced by immunoSEQ multiplex PCR, and TCRdb holds only the in-frame ones, with some missing. The profile shows some 180,000 clones, roughly 60% of them singletons. The sequencing here drew on CD4+ T cells sorted from blood, taken at week 0. The receptors originated from a human donor with alopecia areata.

The chain recombines TRBV6-5 with TRBJ2-5, with no clear D. The CDR3 contains 14 residues. Trimming cost V 5 bases and J 5 bases, with 15 bases left between them. Germline lookup yields CDR1 MNHEY and CDR2 SVGAGI. The CDR3 loop is CASSTKRFRETQYF. CDR3 in DNA: TGTGCCAGCAGTACCAAAAGGTTCAGGGAGACCCAGTACTTC.

The rearrangement uses TRBV2 and TRBJ1-2; the match to TRBD1 covers 9 bases. The CDR3 is made up of 13 amino acids. V lost 7 bases and J lost 5; bases outside the gene matches: 5. Germline lookup yields CDR1 SNHLY and CDR2 FYNNEI. The CDR3, as DNA: TGTGCCAGCACCTTCGGACAGGGGTATGGCTACACCTTC. This translates into CASTFGQGYGYTF.

This clone has a handful of counts. The V gene is TRBV28, the J gene TRBJ2-4, with D unresolved. Germline V CDR1 and CDR2: MDHEN, SYDVKM. This CDR3 comprises 15 residues. V shed 5 bases and J shed 0 bases, with 11 bases lying between them. CDR3 sequence (DNA): TGTGCCAGCAGTCCACCGGGCCTAGCCAAAAACATTCAGTACTTC. Translating it yields CASSPPGLAKNIQYF.

The chain recombines TRBV10-3 with TRBJ2-7; no reliable D call. Trimming removed 7 bases at V and 3 bases at J, with 7 bases between. CDR1 and CDR2 (germline): ENHRY, SYGVKD. The CDR3 totals 11 residues. Here the CDR3 reads CAIKLDYEQYF. The CDR3 nucleotides read TGTGCCATCAAATTGGACTACGAGCAGTACTTC.

The rearrangement joins TRBV27 to TRBJ1-1, with TRBD1 as a possible D gene (6 bases). V was pared by 3 bases and J by 1 base, with 9 bases between. CDR3 size: 14 residues. CDR1 is MNHEY and CDR2 is SMNVEV in the germline V gene (reference sequence). The CDR3 here is CASSFQTGNTEAFF. DNA of the CDR3: TGTGCCAGCAGTTTTCAGACAGGGAACACTGAAGCTTTCTTT.

The chain joins TRBV9 to TRBJ1-4, with unresolved D. CDR3 length equals 14 residues. CDR1 and CDR2 from the germline V gene are SGDLS and YYNGEE. Trimming removed 4 bases from V and 0 bases from J, with 7 bases in between. CDR3: CASSLSATNEKLFF. In DNA form, the CDR3 reads TGTGCCAGCAGCCTTTCTGCAACTAATGAAAAACTGTTTTTT.

The J gene is TRBJ2-1, the V gene TRBV29-1, with 8 bases lining up with TRBD2. In germline, CDR1 is SQVTM, CDR2 ANQGSEA. V shed 7 bases, J shed 4 bases, and the junction held 6 bases outside the gene matches. This CDR3 spans 13 amino acids. The CDR3 loop reads CSAGGRLYNEQFF. The CDR3 DNA sequence: TGCAGCGCGGGGGGGCGGCTGTACAATGAGCAGTTCTTC.

The chain joins TRBV11-2 to TRBJ2-1; D might be TRBD1 (6 bases). This CDR3 spans 12 amino acids. Germline V CDR1 and CDR2: SGHAT, FQNNGV. V dropped 6 bases and J dropped 8 bases, with 11 bases sitting between them. The CDR3 DNA is TGTGCCAGCAGGCGGCCAGGGGATGAGCAGTTCTTC. Residues: CASRRPGDEQFF. Looking up the rest from reference TRBV11-2 and TRBJ2-1 gives the full variable domain: EAGVAQSPRYKIIEKRQSVAFWCNPISGHATLYWYQQILGQGPKLLIQFQNNGVVDDSQLPKDRFSAERLKGVDSTLKIQPAKLEDSAVYLCASRRPGDEQFFGPGTRLTVL.

The rearrangement links TRBV29-1 to TRBJ2-7; D is ambiguous. CDR1 is SQVTM, CDR2 ANQGSEA, per germline. The CDR3 runs 14 residues. The V end was cut by 2 bases, the J end by 0 bases, with 11 bases between. DNA for the CDR3: TGCAGCGTTGAACTACAGACCAGCTCCTACGAGCAGTACTTC. Protein sequence: CSVELQTSSYEQYF.

This clone was observed a few times. The V call is TRBV10-3, the J call TRBJ2-3; TRBD1 or TRBD2 may be the D gene (6 bases each). The CDR3 consists of 12 residues. V shed 10 bases and J shed 4 bases, with 12 bases lying between them. Germline V gene sequence: CDR1 ENHRY, CDR2 SYGVKD. The CDR3 DNA reads TGTGCCACCACCCGGGGGCCAGATACGCAGTATTTT. Its protein is CATTRGPDTQYF.

The sample holds a few counts of this clone. This chain connects TRBV29-1 to TRBJ1-2, with D possibly TRBD1 on 6 matching bases. Germline V gives CDR1 SQVTM, CDR2 ANQGSEA. V lost 7 bases to trimming and J lost 7 bases, with 13 bases between them. The length of the CDR3 is 11 residues. CDR3 in amino acids: CSARGALGYTF. CDR3 coding DNA: TGCAGCGCGAGGGGGGCCCTTGGCTACACCTTC.

This clone was counted once. The chain has TRBV18 and TRBJ1-5; D not resolved. This CDR3 is built from 12 residues. Germline V gene data show CDR1 as KGHSH and CDR2 as LQKENI. V was shortened by 4 bases and J by 5 bases, with 6 bases between the two germline ends. CDR3 in DNA: TGTGCCAGCTCACGACTCGATCAGCCCCAGCATTTT. Translating gives CASSRLDQPQHF. The variable domain in full, with the rest retrieved from reference TRBV18 and TRBJ1-5, is NAGVMQNPRHLVRRRGQEARLRCSPMKGHSHVYWYRQLPEEGLKFMVYLQKENIIDESGMPKERFSAEFPKEGPSILRIQQVVRGDSAAYFCASSRLDQPQHFGDGTRLSIL.

For this clone: In the same sample, other DNA sequences code for this CDR3. The chain joins TRBV29-1 to TRBJ2-5, with D tentatively TRBD1 (6 bases). The CDR3 has 13 residues. The germline CDR1 and CDR2 sequences are SQVTM and ANQGSEA. V lost 3 bases, J lost 5 bases, and 13 bases lay in between. This CDR3 reads CSVDLGARETQYF. The CDR3 bases are TGCAGCGTTGATCTGGGGGCGAGGGAGACCCAGTACTTC.

This chain links TRBV10-3 with TRBJ1-4, with a tentative D call TRBD1 (6 bases). Per the germline V gene, CDR1 is ENHRY and CDR2 is SYGVKD. The V end was cut by 11 bases, the J end by 4 bases, with 14 bases between. CDR3 size: 13 residues. The chain's CDR3 is CAASTGINEKLFF. Written as DNA, the CDR3 is TGTGCCGCGTCGACAGGAATTAATGAAAAACTGTTTTTT.

The chain uses TRBV30 and TRBJ2-1; 11 bases agree with TRBD2. The CDR3 is made up of 15 amino acids. V shed 5 bases and J 7 bases; nucleotides not matched to a gene: 10. The germline V gene encodes CDR1 GTSNPN and CDR2 SVGIG (reference sequence). As DNA, the CDR3 is TGTGCCTGGGATAGCCCTAGCGGGGGGCGAAATGAGCAGTTCTTC. Amino acid sequence: CAWDSPSGGRNEQFF.

This clone was recorded only once. The chain is built from TRBV29-1 and TRBJ1-1, with 7 positions matching TRBD1. With 4 bases clipped from V and 6 bases from J, the junction kept 11 bases outside the gene matches. Germline loops: CDR1 SQVTM, CDR2 ANQGSEA. The CDR3 extends over 14 amino acids. The CDR3 region has the DNA TGCAGCGTTGGAGGGACAGTACACCCCCCTGAAGCTTTCTTT. As protein: CSVGGTVHPPEAFF.

This clone was observed a few times. The chain recombines TRBV29-1 with TRBJ2-3, with no clear D. The ends were cut back, 4 bases at V and 8 bases at J, with 4 bases in the middle. CDR1 SQVTM and CDR2 ANQGSEA come from the germline V gene. CDR3 length equals 9 residues. The CDR3 sequence is CSVAGTQYF. CDR3 DNA sequence: TGCAGCGTTGCTGGTACGCAGTATTTT.

V usage is TRBV29-1 and J usage is TRBJ2-7; D possibly corresponds to TRBD1 (5 bases). V lost 4 bases and J 3 bases, leaving 16 bases between the germline ends. Germline assignment: CDR1 SQVTM and CDR2 ANQGSEA. The CDR3 spans 14 residues. The CDR3 DNA is TGCAGCGTTGCCCGGACACAAAAAGGCTACGAGCAGTACTTC. It encodes CSVARTQKGYEQYF.

J is TRBJ2-7 and V is TRBV5-1; no definite D call. V gave up 0 bases and J gave up 7 bases, with 8 bases separating them. The CDR3 is made up of 12 amino acids. Germline lookup yields CDR1 SGHRS and CDR2 YFSETQ. CDR3 in amino acids: CASSLGGMEQYF. DNA for the CDR3: TGCGCCAGCAGCTTGGGGGGTATGGAGCAGTACTTC.

The V gene is TRBV4-3, the J gene TRBJ2-7; no firm D call. Germline CDR1 reads LGHNA; CDR2 reads YSLEER. The CDR3 consists of 13 residues. The V and J ends lost 0 bases and 7 bases respectively, with 10 bases between them. The CDR3 DNA reads as TGCGCCAGCAGCCAAGAAAGGGTGGGGGAGCAGTACTTC. This translates into CASSQERVGEQYF.

J is TRBJ2-5 and V is TRBV30, with unresolved D. This CDR3 has 13 amino acids. Germline CDR1 and CDR2: GTSNPN and SVGIG (reference sequence). Trimming removed 0 bases from V and 12 bases from J, with 17 bases in between. The CDR3 DNA reads as TGTGCCTGGAGTGTAAAACCCCTCCAAGAAAAGTACTTC. Translating gives CAWSVKPLQEKYF.

The chain links TRBV30 to TRBJ1-5, with 10 bases that match TRBD1. The CDR3 consists of 16 residues. Germline V CDR1 and CDR2: GTSNPN, SVGIG (reference sequence). V shed 2 bases and J 7 bases; nucleotides not matched to a gene: 11. CDR3 sequence reads: CAWSNQDRGTGQPQHF. The CDR3 region has the DNA TGTGCCTGGAGTAATCAGGACAGGGGGACCGGGCAGCCCCAGCATTTT.

The V gene is TRBV7-2, the J gene TRBJ1-1, with a possible D match to TRBD1 (5 bases). The germline V and J ends were trimmed by 4 bases and 3 bases, with 12 bases remaining between them. Germline V lookup: CDR1 SGHTA, CDR2 FQGNSA. The CDR3 loop spans 14 amino acids. Written as DNA, the CDR3 is TGTGCCAGCAGCTGGGACGGGAGGGACACTGAAGCTTTCTTT. It yields the protein CASSWDGRDTEAFF.

This clone showed up just a few times. The chain is built from TRBV2 and TRBJ1-2; unclear D gene. The V and J ends lost 4 bases and 0 bases respectively, with 9 bases between them. CDR1 and CDR2 (germline): SNHLY, FYNNEI. CDR3 length: 14 residues. The DNA for the CDR3 is TGTGCCAGCAGTGTAGTCAGTGCTAACTATGGCTACACCTTC. Protein sequence: CASSVVSANYGYTF.

The chain has TRBV27 and TRBJ2-6; a possible D gene is TRBD1 (5 bases). CDR1 and CDR2 from the germline V gene are MNHEY and SMNVEV (reference sequence). This CDR3 is built from 15 residues. V lost 4 bases to trimming and J lost 1 base, with 8 bases between them. The CDR3 region is CASSSQGSGANVLTF. CDR3 nucleotide sequence: TGTGCCAGCAGTTCGCAGGGATCTGGGGCCAACGTCCTGACTTTC.